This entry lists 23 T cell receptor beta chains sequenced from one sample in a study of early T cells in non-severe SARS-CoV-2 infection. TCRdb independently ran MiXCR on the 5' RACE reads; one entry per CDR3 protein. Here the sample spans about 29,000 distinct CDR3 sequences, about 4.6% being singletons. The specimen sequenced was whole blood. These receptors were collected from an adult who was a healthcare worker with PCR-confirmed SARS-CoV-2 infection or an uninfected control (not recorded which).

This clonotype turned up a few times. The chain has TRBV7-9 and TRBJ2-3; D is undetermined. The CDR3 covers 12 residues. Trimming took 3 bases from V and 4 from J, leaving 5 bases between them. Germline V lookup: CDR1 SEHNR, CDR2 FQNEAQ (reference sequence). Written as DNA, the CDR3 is TGTGCCAGCAGCTTCAGCTCAGATACGCAGTATTTT. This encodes CASSFSSDTQYF.

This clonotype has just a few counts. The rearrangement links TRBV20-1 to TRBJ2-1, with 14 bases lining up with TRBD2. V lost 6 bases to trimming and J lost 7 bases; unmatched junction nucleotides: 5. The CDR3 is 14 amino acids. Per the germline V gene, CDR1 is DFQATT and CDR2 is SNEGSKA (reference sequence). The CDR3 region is CSARGTSGGNEQFF. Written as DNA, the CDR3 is TGCAGTGCGCGCGGGACTAGCGGGGGTAATGAGCAGTTCTTC.

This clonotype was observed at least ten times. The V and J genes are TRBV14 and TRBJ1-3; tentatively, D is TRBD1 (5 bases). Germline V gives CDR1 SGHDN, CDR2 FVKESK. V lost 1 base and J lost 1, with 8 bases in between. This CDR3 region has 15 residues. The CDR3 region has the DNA TGTGCCAGCAGCCAAGTGGGGGGATCTGGAAACACCATATATTTT. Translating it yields CASSQVGGSGNTIYF.

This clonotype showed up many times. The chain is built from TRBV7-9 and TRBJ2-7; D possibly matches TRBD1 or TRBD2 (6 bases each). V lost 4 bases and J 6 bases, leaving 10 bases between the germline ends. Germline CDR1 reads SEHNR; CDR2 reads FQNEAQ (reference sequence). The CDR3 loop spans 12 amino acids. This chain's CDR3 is CASSSEGGEQYF. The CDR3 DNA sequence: TGTGCCAGCAGCTCCGAGGGGGGCGAGCAGTACTTC.

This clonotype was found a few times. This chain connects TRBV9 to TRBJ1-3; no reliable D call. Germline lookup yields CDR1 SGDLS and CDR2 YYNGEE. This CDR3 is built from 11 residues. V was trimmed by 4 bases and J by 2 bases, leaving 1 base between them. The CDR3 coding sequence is TGTGCCAGCAGCCCTGGAAACACCATATATTTT. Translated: CASSPGNTIYF.

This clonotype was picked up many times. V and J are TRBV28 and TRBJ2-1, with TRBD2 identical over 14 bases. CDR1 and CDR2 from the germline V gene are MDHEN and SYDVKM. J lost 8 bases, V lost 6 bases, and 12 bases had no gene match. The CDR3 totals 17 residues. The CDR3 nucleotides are TGTGCCAGCAGCACCGGGACTAGCGGGGGCCGAAGGGATGAGCAGTTCTTC. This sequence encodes CASSTGTSGGRRDEQFF.

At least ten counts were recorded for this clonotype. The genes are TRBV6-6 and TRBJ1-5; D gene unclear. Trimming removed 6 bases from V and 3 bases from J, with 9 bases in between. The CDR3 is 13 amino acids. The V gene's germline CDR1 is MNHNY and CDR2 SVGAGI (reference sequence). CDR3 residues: CASRPTDNQPQHF. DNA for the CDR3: TGTGCCAGCAGGCCCACCGACAATCAGCCCCAGCATTTT.

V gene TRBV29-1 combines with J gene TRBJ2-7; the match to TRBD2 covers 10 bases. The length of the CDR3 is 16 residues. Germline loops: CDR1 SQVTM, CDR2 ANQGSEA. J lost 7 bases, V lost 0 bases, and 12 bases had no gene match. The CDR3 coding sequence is TGCAGCGTTGAAGATCTTCGGGCTAGCGGGAGCGGGGAGCAGTACTTC. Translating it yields CSVEDLRASGSGEQYF.

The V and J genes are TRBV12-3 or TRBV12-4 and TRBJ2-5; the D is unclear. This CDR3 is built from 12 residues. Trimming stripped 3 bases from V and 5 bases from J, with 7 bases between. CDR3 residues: CASSLYGETQYF. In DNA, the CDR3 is TGTGCCAGCAGTTTGTATGGGGAGACCCAGTACTTC.

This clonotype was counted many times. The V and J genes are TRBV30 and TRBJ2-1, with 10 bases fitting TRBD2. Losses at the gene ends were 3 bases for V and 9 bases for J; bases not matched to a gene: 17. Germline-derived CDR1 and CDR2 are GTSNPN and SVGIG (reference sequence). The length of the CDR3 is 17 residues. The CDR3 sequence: CAWRAQLAGRHFGEQFF. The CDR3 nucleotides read TGTGCCTGGAGGGCCCAACTAGCGGGGAGGCACTTCGGTGAGCAGTTCTTC.

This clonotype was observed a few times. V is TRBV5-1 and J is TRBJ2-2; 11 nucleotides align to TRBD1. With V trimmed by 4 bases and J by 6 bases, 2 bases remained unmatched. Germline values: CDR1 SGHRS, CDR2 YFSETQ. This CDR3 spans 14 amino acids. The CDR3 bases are TGCGCCAGCAGCAAGGGACAGGGGGCCGGGGAGCTGTTTTTT. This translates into CASSKGQGAGELFF. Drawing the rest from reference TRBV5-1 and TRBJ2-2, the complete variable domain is KAGVTQTPRYLIKTRGQQVTLSCSPISGHRSVSWYQQTPGQGLQFLFEYFSETQRNKGNFPGRFSGRQFSNSRSEMNVSTLELGDSALYLCASSKGQGAGELFFGEGSRLTVL.

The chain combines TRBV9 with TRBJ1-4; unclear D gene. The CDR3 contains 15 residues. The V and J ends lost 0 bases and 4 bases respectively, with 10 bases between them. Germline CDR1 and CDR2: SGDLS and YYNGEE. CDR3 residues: CASSVGTVLNEKLFF. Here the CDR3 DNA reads TGTGCCAGCAGCGTAGGGACCGTCCTTAATGAAAAACTGTTTTTT. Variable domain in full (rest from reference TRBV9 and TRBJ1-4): DSGVTQTPKHLITATGQRVTLRCSPRSGDLSVYWYQQSLDQGLQFLIQYYNGEERAKGNILERFSAQQFPDLHSELNLSSLELGDSALYFCASSVGTVLNEKLFFGSGTQLSVL.

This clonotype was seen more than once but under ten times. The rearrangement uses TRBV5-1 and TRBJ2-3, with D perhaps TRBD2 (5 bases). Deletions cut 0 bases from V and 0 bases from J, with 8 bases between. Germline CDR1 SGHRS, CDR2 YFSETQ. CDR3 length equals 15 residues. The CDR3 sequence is CASSLEAASTDTQYF. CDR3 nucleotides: TGCGCCAGCAGCTTGGAAGCGGCTAGCACAGATACGCAGTATTTT.

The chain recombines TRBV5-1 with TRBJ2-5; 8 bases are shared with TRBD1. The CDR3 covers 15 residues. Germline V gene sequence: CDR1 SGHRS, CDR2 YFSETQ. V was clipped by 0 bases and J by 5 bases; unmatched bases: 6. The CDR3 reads CASSLDAGGGETQYF. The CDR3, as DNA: TGCGCCAGCAGCTTGGATGCAGGGGGCGGGGAGACCCAGTACTTC.

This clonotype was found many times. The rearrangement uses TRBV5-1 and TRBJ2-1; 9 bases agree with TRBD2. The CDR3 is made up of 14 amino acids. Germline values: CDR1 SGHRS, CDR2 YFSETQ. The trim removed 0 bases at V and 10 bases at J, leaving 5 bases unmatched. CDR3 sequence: CASSLGASGTEQFF. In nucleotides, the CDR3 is TGCGCCAGCAGCTTGGGGGCTAGCGGGACCGAGCAGTTCTTC.

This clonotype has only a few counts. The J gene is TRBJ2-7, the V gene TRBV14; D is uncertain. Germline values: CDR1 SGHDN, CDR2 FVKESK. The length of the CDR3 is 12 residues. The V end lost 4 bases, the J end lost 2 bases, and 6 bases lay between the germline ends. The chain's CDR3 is CASSRQTYEQYF. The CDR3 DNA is TGTGCCAGCAGCCGGCAGACCTACGAGCAGTACTTC.

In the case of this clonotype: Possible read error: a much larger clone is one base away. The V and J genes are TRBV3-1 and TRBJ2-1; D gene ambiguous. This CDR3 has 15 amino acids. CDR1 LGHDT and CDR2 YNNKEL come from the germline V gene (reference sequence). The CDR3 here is CTVPTPARDYNEQFF. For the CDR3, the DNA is TGTACCGTACCGACCCCAGCGCGAGATTACAATGAGCAGTTCTTC.

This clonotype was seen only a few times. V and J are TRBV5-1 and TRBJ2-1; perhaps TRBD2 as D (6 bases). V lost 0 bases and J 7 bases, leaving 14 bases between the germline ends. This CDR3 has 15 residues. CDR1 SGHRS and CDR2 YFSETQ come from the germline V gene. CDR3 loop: CASSLVEGMENEQFF. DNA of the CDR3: TGCGCCAGCAGCTTGGTGGAGGGTATGGAAAATGAGCAGTTCTTC.

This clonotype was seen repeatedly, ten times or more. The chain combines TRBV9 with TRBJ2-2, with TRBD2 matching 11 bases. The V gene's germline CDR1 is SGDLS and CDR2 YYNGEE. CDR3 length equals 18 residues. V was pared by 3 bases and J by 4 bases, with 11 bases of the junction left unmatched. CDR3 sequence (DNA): TGTGCCAGCAGCGCGCTACTAGCGGGGGCCGGGGGCACCGGGGAGCTGTTTTTT. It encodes CASSALLAGAGGTGELFF.

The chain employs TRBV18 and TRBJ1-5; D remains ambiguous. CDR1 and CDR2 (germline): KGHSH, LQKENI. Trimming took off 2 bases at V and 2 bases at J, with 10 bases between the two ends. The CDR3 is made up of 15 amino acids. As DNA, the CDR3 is TGTGCCAGCTCACCATCCCATAAGGGCAATCAGCCCCAGCATTTT. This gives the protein CASSPSHKGNQPQHF.

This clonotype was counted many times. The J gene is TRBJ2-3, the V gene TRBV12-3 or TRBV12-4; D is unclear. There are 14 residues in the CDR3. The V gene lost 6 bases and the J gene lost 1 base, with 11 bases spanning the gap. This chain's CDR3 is CASSPDWGTDTQYF. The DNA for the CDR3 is TGTGCCAGCAGCCCAGACTGGGGCACAGATACGCAGTATTTT.

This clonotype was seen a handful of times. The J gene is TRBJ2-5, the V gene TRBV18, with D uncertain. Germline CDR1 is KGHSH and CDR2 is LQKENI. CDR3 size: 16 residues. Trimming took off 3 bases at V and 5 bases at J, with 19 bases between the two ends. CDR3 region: CASSPPQGRIHETQYF. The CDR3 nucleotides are TGTGCCAGCTCACCTCCTCAAGGACGGATTCATGAGACCCAGTACTTC.

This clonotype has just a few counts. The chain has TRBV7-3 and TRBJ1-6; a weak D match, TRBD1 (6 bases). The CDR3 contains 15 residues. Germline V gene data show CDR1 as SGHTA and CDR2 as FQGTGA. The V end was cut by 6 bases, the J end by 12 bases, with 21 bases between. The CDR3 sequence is CASRYPGQGLLPLHF. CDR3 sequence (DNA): TGTGCCAGCAGGTACCCGGGACAAGGACTTTTACCCCTCCACTTT.